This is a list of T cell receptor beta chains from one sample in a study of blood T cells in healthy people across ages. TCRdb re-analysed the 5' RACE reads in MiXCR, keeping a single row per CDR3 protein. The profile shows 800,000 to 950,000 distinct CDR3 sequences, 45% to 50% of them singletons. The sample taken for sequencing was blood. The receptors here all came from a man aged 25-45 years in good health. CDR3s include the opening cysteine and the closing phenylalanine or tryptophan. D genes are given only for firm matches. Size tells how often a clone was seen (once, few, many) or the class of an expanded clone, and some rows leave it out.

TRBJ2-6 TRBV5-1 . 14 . CASSLTTGANVLTF TGCGCCAGCAGCTTGACTACTGGGGCCAACGTCCTGACTTTC
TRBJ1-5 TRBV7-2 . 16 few CASSASGEYSNQPQHF TGTGCCAGCAGCGCATCAGGGGAATATAGCAATCAGCCCCAGCATTTT
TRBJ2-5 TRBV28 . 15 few CASSFPGGYQETQYF TGTGCCAGCAGTTTCCCAGGGGGGTACCAAGAGACCCAGTACTTC
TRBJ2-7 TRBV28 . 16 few CASSPPWGPDGYEQYF TGTGCCAGCAGTCCACCTTGGGGACCAGATGGCTACGAGCAGTACTTC
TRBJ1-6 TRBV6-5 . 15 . CVSSPPMGKQSPLHF TGTGTCAGCAGCCCCCCCATGGGGAAACAATCACCCCTCCACTTT
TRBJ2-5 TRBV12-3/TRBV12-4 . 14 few CASSLGRGGETQYF TGTGCCAGCAGTTTAGGGAGGGGGGGTGAGACCCAGTACTTC
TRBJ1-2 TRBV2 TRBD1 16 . CASSVQGGLANYGYTF TGTGCCAGCAGTGTTCAGGGGGGGTTAGCTAACTATGGCTACACCTTC
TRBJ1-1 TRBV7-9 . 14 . CASSFDGLDTEAFF TGTGCCAGCAGCTTTGACGGGTTAGACACTGAAGCTTTCTTT
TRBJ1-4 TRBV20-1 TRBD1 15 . CSARDSGQGGEKLFF TGCAGTGCTAGAGATTCCGGACAGGGGGGTGAAAAACTGTTTTTT
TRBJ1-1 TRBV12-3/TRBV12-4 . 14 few CASSLGPGDTEAFF TGTGCCAGCAGTCTGGGCCCGGGGGACACTGAAGCTTTCTTT
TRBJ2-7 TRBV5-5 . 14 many CASSLVSGSYEQYF TGTGCCAGCAGCTTGGTGTCGGGCTCCTACGAGCAGTACTTC